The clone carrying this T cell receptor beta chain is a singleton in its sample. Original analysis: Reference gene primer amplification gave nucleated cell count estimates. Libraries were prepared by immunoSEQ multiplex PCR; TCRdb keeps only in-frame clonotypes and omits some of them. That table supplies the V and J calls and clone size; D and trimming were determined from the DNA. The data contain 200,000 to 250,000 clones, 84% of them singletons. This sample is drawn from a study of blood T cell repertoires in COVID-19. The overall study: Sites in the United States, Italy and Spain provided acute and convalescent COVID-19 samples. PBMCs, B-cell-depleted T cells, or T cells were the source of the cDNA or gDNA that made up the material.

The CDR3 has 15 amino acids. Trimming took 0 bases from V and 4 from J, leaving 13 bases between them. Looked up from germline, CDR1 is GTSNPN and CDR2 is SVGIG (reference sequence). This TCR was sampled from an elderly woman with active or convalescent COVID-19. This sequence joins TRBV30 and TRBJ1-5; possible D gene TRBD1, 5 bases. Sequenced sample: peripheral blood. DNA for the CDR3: TGTGCCTGGAGTGTACGGGGGGTCGTAAATCAGCCCCAGCATTTT. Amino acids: CAWSVRGVVNQPQHF.